The rows below give T cell receptor beta chains drawn from one sample of a study of immune heterogeneity within non-small cell lung tumors. TCRdb recomputed calls from the multiplex PCR reads with MiXCR, one row per CDR3 protein. The table lists tens of thousands of distinct CDR3 sequences, about 30% of them singletons. The sequenced sample was lung tumor tissue. The receptors shown here come from a man aged 35 to 55 with non-small cell lung cancer. Both conserved end residues are part of each CDR3. D genes are given only for firm matches. A row's size may be missing; if present it is once, few, many or a size class.

>.|TRBD2|TRBJ2-1|TRBV4-1
TGCGCCAGCAGCCAAGATCCGGGACTAGACGGCAATGAGCAGTTCTTC
CASSQDPGLDGNEQFF
>.|.|TRBJ2-2|TRBV11-2
TGTGCCAGCAGCTTAGGACGGATCGACGACACCGGGGAGCTGTTTTTT
CASSLGRIDDTGELFF
>once|.|TRBJ2-4|TRBV29-1
TGCAGCGCCGGGCAAAACATTCAGTACTTC
CSAGQNIQYF
>many|.|TRBJ2-2|TRBV2
TGTGCCAGCAGTGAAGGACGGAGAACCACCGGGGAGCTGTTTTTT
CASSEGRRTTGELFF
>.|.|TRBJ2-4|TRBV7-2
TGTGCCAGCAGCTTACGGTCGGTTTCGGAGGGCAAAAACATTCAGTACTTC
CASSLRSVSEGKNIQYF
>.|TRBD1|TRBJ2-7|TRBV4-1
TGCGCCAGCAGCCGAGAGACAGGGATCTCCTACGAGCAGTACTTC
CASSRETGISYEQYF
>many|.|TRBJ1-2|TRBV10-2
TGCGCCAGCAACCCGAGCGGGGAGGGCTATGGCTACACCTTC
CASNPSGEGYGYTF
>many|.|TRBJ1-1|TRBV28
TGTGCCAGCAGTTTAATGGCTTTGAAAGCTTTCTTT
CASSLMALKAFF
>many|.|TRBJ1-1|TRBV11-3
TGTGCCAGCAGCCCCGGACAGTGGGGCTTCTTT
CASSPGQWGFF
>medium-sized|.|TRBJ2-2|TRBV12-5
TGTGCTAGTGGTTTGTTAGAAACCGGGGAGCTGTTTTTT
CASGLLETGELFF
>.|.|TRBJ2-2|TRBV27
TGTGCCAGCAGTCTACGCGCGGAGTCGACCGGGGAGCTGTTTTTT
CASSLRAESTGELFF
>many|.|TRBJ1-5|TRBV9
TGTGCCAGCAGCGTAGGTGAGTTGGGGCCCCAGCATTTT
CASSVGELGPQHF
>many|TRBD2|TRBJ2-1|TRBV7-2
TGTGCCAGCAGGCAGACTAGCGGGAGCGGCTACAATGAGCAGTTCTTC
CASRQTSGSGYNEQFF
>many|.|TRBJ1-6|TRBV27
TGTGCCAGCAGTTCCCAGGGACCCCGGAGATTCTCCCTCCACTTT
CASSSQGPRRFSLHF
>.|TRBD2|TRBJ2-1|TRBV5-4
TGTGCCAGCAGCCAACTAGCGGGAGGGCCGGAGGAGCAGTTCTTC
CASSQLAGGPEEQFF
>.|.|TRBJ1-1|TRBV7-2
TGTGCCAGCAGTTTCGGCCCTGAAGCTTTCTTT
CASSFGPEAFF
>many|TRBD1|TRBJ2-7|TRBV19
TGTGCCAGTAGTCCGGCGGGACAGGGCGGACACGAGCAGTACTTC
CASSPAGQGGHEQYF
>many|.|TRBJ1-2|TRBV11-2
TGTGCCAGCAGCTTAGAGCCAGACTATGGCTACACCTTC
CASSLEPDYGYTF
>many|.|TRBJ1-1|TRBV11-2
TGTGCCAGCAGTGCCCGGACGGCGAACACTGAAGCTTTCTTT
CASSARTANTEAFF
>few|TRBD1|TRBJ2-4|TRBV19
TGTGCCAGCGCTCCGGGGACAGGGGGGAACATTCAGTACTTC
CASAPGTGGNIQYF
>medium-sized|.|TRBJ2-7|TRBV5-6
TGTGCCAGCAGCTTATGGCAGCTTCGGGAGCAGTACTTC
CASSLWQLREQYF
>.|.|TRBJ1-1|TRBV11-3
TGTGCCAGCAGCTTAGTAGGTACTGAAGCTTTCTTT
CASSLVGTEAFF
>.|.|TRBJ2-5|TRBV2
TGTGTCAGCAGTCAATGGGTGGGACCGCAAGAGACCCAGTACTTC
CVSSQWVGPQETQYF
>many|.|TRBJ2-1|TRBV18
TGTGCCAGCTCCCGGGCTTTGGGAGAAAATGAGCAGTTCTTC
CASSRALGENEQFF
>many|TRBD1|TRBJ1-5|TRBV30
TGTGCCTGGAGTGTACCCGGGACAGGGGGCTCTCAGCCCCAGCATTTT
CAWSVPGTGGSQPQHF
>many|.|TRBJ1-2|TRBV19
TGTGCCAGTAACCCCCGGGGACTGGATGGCTACACCTTC
CASNPRGLDGYTF
>.|.|TRBJ1-2|TRBV5-1
TGCGCCAGCAGCCTAGGACCCTCCTATGGCTACACCTTC
CASSLGPSYGYTF
>many|.|TRBJ2-3|TRBV7-3
TGTGCCAGCAGCCCGGAGAGTAGCGTGGCAGATACGCAGTATTTT
CASSPESSVADTQYF
>many|TRBD1|TRBJ1-1|TRBV10-3
TGTGCCATCAGTGACCCGGGACAGTCGAACACTGAAGCTTTCTTT
CAISDPGQSNTEAFF
>medium-sized|TRBD1|TRBJ1-3|TRBV12-3/TRBV12-4
TGTGCCAGCAGCGAGGACAGGGTCGGTGGAAACACCATATATTTT
CASSEDRVGGNTIYF
>.|.|TRBJ2-5|TRBV18
TGTGCCAGCTCACCATTGCCCCAAGAGACCCAGTACTTC
CASSPLPQETQYF
>many|.|TRBJ1-1|TRBV30
TGTGCCTCCCACCCTGGAGGGGCTCGTGGCACTGAAGCTTTCTTT
CASHPGGARGTEAFF
>medium-sized|TRBD2|TRBJ2-1|TRBV19
TGTGCCAGTAGTAAAATAGATGGGGGGGGCTCCTACAATGAGCAGTTCTTC
CASSKIDGGGSYNEQFF
>many|TRBD1|TRBJ1-1|TRBV6-5
TGTGCCAGCAGTTACGGAGACAGGGAGGCCGCTGAAGCTTTCTTT
CASSYGDREAAEAFF
>many|.|TRBJ2-7|TRBV6-1
TGTGCCAGCACCGAAAGTGGCAGCTCCTACGAGCAGTACTTC
CASTESGSSYEQYF
>many|TRBD2|TRBJ2-1|TRBV30
TGTGCCTGGAGTTACGGACTAGCGGTCAATGAGCAGTTCTTC
CAWSYGLAVNEQFF
>.|.|TRBJ2-2|TRBV7-6
TGTGCCAGCAGCTCAATGGAGACCGGGGAGCTGTTTTTT
CASSSMETGELFF
>.|TRBD1|TRBJ2-1|TRBV7-2
TGTGCCAGCAGCTCCGGGACAGCGCAGTTCTTC
CASSSGTAQFF
>many|.|TRBJ1-5|TRBV6-6
TGTGCCAGCAGTTACGGGGGGGCGCAGCCCCAGCATTTT
CASSYGGAQPQHF
>many|.|TRBJ2-7|TRBV27
TGTGCCAGCAGTTTTAGTGCGGGGGAGCAGTACTTC
CASSFSAGEQYF
>few|.|TRBJ2-5|TRBV7-3
TGTGCCAGCAGCCCCGGGCTACAAGAGACCCAGTACTTC
CASSPGLQETQYF
>many|.|TRBJ1-5|TRBV24-1
TGTGCCACCAGTGATTGTCCCCGGGACTCCCAAAGCAATCAGCCCCAGCATTTT
CATSDCPRDSQSNQPQHF
>medium-sized|.|TRBJ1-2|TRBV28
TGTGCCAGCAGTATGGCCACTCCAGCCTATGGCTACACCTTC
CASSMATPAYGYTF
>.|TRBD1|TRBJ2-5|TRBV7-9
TGTGCCAGCAGCTTGAAGGGACAGGGGCAAGAGACCCAGTACTTC
CASSLKGQGQETQYF
>many|TRBD2|TRBJ2-7|TRBV2
TGTGCTGGACTAGCGGGAGGAGGCGAGCAGTACTTC
CAGLAGGGEQYF
>.|.|TRBJ2-5|TRBV20-1
TGCAGCGCAGACCGCCTGGGGGAGACCCAGTACTTC
CSADRLGETQYF